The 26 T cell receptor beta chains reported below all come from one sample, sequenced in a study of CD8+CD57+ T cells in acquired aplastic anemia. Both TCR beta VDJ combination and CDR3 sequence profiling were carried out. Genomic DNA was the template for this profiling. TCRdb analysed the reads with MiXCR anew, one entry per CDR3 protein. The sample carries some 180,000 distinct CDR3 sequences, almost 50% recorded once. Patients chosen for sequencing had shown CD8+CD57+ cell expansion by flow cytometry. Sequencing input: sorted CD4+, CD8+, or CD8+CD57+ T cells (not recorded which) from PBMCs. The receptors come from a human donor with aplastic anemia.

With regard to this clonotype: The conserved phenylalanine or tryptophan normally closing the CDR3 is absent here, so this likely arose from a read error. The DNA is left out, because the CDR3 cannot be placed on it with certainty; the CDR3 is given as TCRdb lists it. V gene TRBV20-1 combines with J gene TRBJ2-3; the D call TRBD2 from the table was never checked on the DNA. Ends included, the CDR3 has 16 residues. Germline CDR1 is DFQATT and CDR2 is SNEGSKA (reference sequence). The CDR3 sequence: CSALPPGLASTDTRYS.

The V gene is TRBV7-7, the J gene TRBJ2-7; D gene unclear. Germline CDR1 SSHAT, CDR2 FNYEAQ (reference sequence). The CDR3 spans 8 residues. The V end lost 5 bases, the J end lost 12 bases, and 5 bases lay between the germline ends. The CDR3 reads CASSPRYV. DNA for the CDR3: TGTGCCAGCAGCCCCCGGTACGTC.

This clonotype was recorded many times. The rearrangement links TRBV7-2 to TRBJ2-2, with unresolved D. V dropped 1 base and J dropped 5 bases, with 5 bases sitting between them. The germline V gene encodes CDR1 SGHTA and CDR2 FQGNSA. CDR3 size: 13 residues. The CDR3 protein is CASSLGRTGELFF. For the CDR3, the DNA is TGTGCCAGCAGCTTAGGACGTACCGGGGAGCTGTTTTTT.

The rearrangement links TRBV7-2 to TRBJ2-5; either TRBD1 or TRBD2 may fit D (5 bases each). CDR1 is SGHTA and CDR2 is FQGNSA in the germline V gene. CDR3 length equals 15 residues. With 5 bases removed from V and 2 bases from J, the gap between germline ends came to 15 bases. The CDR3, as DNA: TGTGCCAGCAGCGAAGACGGGACCTTACAAGAGACCCAGTACTTC. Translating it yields CASSEDGTLQETQYF.

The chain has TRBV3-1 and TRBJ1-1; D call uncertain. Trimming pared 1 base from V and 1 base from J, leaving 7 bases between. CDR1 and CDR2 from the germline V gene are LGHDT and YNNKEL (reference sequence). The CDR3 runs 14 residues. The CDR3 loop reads CASSQVEGNTEAFF. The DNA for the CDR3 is TGTGCCAGCAGCCAAGTAGAGGGGAACACTGAAGCTTTCTTT.

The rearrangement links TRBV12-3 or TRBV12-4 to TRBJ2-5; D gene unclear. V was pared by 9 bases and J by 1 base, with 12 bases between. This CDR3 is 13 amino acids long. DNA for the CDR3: TGTGCCAGTGGACCCCTCGTCCAAGAGACCCAGTACTTC. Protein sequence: CASGPLVQETQYF.

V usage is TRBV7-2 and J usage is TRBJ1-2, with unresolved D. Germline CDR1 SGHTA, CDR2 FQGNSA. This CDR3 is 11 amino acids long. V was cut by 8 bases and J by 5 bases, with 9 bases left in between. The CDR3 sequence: CASGLKYGYTF. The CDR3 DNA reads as TGTGCCAGCGGATTGAAGTATGGCTACACCTTC.

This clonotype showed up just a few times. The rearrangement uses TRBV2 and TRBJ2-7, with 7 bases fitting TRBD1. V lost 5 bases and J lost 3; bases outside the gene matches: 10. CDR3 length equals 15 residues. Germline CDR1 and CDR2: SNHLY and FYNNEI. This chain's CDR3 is CASSRSGSGGYEQYF. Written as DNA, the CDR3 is TGTGCCAGCAGTAGATCCGGTTCAGGGGGCTACGAGCAGTACTTC.

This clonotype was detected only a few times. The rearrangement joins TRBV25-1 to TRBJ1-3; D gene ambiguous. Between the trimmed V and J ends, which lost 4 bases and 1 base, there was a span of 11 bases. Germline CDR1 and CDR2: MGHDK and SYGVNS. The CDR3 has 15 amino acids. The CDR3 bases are TGTGCCAGCAGTGTATATGGAGGGTCTGGAAACACCATATATTTT. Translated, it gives CASSVYGGSGNTIYF. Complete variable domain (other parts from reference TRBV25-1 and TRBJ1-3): EADIYQTPRYLVIGTGKKITLECSQTMGHDKMYWYQQDPGMELHLIHYSYGVNSTEKGDLSSESTVSRIRTEHFPLTLESARPSHTSQYLCASSVYGGSGNTIYFGEGSWLTVV.

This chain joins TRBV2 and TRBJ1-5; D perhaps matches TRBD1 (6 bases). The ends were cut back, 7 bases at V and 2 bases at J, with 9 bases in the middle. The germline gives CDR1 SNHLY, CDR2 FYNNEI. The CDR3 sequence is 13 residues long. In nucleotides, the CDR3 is TGTGCCAGCAAGGACAGTGGCAATCAGCCCCAGCATTTT. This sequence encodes CASKDSGNQPQHF.

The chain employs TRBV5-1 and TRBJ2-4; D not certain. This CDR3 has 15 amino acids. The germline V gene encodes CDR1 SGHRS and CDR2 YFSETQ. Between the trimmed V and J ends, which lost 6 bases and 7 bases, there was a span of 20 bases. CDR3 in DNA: TGCGCCAGCACGCAATTGGGGTCCCCTGGGAACATTCAGTACTTC. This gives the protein CASTQLGSPGNIQYF.

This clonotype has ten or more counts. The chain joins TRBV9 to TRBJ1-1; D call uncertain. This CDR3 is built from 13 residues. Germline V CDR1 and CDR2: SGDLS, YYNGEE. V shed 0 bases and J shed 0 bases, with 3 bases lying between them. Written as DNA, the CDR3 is TGTGCCAGCAGCGTAGAAATGAACACTGAAGCTTTCTTT. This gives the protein CASSVEMNTEAFF.

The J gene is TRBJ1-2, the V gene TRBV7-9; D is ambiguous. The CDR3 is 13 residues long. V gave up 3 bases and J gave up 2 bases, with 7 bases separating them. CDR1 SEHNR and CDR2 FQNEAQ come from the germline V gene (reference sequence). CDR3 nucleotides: TGTGCCAGCAGCTTGACGGACAACTATGGCTACACCTTC. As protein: CASSLTDNYGYTF.

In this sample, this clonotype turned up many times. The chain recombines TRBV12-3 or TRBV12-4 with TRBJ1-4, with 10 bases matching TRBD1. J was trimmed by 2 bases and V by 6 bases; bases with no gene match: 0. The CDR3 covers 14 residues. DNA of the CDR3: TGTGCCAGCAGGGGACAGGGGACTAATGAAAAACTGTTTTTT. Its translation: CASRGQGTNEKLFF.

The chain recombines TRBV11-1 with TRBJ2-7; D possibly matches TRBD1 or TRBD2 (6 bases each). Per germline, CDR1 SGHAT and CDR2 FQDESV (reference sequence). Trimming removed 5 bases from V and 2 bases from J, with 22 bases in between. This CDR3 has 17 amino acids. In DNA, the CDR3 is TGTGCCAGCAGCCGGACAACCGGGGGCACAACAACCTACGAGCAGTACTTC. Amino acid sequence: CASSRTTGGTTTYEQYF.

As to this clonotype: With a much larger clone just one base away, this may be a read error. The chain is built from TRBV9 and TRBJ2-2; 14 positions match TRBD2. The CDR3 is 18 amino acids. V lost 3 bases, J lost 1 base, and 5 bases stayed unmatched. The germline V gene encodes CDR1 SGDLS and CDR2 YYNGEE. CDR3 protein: CASSARLAGGMNTGELFF. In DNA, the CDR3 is TGTGCCAGCAGCGCCAGACTAGCGGGGGGGATGAACACCGGGGAGCTGTTTTTT.

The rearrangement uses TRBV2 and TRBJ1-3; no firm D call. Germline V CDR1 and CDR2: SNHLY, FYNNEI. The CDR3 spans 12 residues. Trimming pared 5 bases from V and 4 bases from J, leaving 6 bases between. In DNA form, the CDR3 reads TGTGCCAGCAGTTGGGGAGGAAACACCATATATTTT. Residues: CASSWGGNTIYF.

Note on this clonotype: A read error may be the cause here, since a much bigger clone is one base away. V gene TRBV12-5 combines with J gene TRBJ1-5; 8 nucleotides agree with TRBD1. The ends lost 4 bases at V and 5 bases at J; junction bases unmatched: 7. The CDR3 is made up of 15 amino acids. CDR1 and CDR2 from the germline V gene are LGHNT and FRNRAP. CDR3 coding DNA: TGTGCTAGTGGTTCGGGACAGGCAGAGGATCAGCCCCAGCATTTT. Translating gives CASGSGQAEDQPQHF.

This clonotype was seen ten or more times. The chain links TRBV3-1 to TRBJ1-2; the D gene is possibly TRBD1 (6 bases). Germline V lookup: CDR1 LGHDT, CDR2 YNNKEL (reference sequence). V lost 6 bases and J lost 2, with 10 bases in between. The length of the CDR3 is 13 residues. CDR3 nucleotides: TGTGCCAGCAGACAGGGTAGGAACTATGGCTACACCTTC. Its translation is CASRQGRNYGYTF.

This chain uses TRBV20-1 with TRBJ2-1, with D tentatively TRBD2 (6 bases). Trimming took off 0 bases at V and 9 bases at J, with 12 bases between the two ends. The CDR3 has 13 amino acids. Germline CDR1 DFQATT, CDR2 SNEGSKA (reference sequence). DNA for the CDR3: TGCAGTGCTAGAGATCGAGGAGGGGTTGAGCAGTTCTTC. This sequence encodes CSARDRGGVEQFF.

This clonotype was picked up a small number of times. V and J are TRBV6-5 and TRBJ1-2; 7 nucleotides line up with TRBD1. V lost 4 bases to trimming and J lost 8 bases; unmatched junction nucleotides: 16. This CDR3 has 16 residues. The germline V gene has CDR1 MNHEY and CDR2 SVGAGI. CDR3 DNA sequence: TGTGCCAGCAGTTCCCAGCCAGGGGGAAGTTCGGGAGGCTACACCTTC. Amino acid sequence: CASSSQPGGSSGGYTF.

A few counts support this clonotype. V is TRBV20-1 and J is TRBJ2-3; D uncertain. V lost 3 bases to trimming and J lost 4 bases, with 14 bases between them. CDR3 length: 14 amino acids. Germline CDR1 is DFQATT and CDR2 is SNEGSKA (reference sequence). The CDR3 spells CSARAGNEADTQYF. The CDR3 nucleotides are TGCAGTGCTAGGGCTGGGAACGAGGCAGATACGCAGTATTTT.

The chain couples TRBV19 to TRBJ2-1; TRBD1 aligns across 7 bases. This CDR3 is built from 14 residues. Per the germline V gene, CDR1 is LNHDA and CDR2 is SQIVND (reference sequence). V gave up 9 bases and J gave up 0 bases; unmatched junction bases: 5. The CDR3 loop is CARQGVCSYNEQFF. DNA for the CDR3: TGTGCCAGGCAGGGGGTTTGCTCCTACAATGAGCAGTTCTTC.

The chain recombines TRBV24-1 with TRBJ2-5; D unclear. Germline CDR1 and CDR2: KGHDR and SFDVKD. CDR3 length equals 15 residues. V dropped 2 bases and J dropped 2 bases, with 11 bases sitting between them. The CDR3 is CATSDSGRLQETQYF. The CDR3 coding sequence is TGTGCCACCAGTGATTCGGGCAGGCTTCAAGAGACCCAGTACTTC.

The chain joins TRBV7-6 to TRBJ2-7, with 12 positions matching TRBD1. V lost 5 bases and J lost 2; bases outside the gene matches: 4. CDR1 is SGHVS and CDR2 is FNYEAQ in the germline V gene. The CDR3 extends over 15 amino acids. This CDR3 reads CASSLGDRGPYEQYF. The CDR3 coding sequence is TGTGCCAGCAGCCTAGGGGACAGGGGGCCCTACGAGCAGTACTTC.

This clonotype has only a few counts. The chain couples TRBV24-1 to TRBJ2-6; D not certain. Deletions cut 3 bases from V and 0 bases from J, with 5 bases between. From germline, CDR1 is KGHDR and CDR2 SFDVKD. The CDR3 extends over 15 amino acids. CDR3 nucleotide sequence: TGTGCCACCAGTGATCAGGTCTCTGGGGCCAACGTCCTGACTTTC. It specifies CATSDQVSGANVLTF.